This TCR beta chain was identified in a study of cytomegalovirus exposure and HLA in healthy donors. Clones were sequenced by immunoSEQ multiplex PCR, and TCRdb holds only the in-frame ones, with some missing. The profile shows about 110,000 clones, about 85% of them singletons. Germline V gives CDR1 SGDLS, CDR2 YYNGEE. CDR3 length: 16 residues. The ends lost 4 bases at V and 7 bases at J; junction bases unmatched: 13. V gene TRBV9 combines with J gene TRBJ2-1; 8 bases are shared with TRBD2. The source is a woman aged 18-29 years in good health and CMV-seronegative. Sequenced sample: PBMCs. This CDR3 reads CASSPSGLAFGNEQFF. The CDR3 region has the DNA TGTGCCAGCAGCCCCTCCGGACTAGCTTTTGGTAATGAGCAGTTCTTC.